The entry that follows covers one TCR beta chain sequence. Its antigen is currently unknown. This record comes from a study of shared clonotypes between healthy human individuals. Study information: Samples came from two female and a few male donors aged 18 to 49. Study-wide points: Some clonotypes were shared by all four sorted-subset donors, while others were not shared. The non-shared ones had lower generation probabilities than the shared ones.

V shed 4 bases and J shed 6 bases, with 18 bases lying between them. The CDR3 runs to 15 residues. The germline CDR1 and CDR2 sequences are MDHEN and SYDVKM. The authors ran the assay at deep level. Original processing notes: ImmunoSEQ supplied junction-only sequences lacking quality scores, so filtering was different. Generated by immunoSEQ multiplex PCR, the TCRdb table keeps only in-frame clones and is missing some. V and J calls and clone size are as listed in that table; D and trimming were resolved from the DNA. This sample has some 1.5 million clones, with around 97% found just once. The chain is built from TRBV28 and TRBJ1-2; maybe TRBD1 (5 bases). The sample was naive CD4+ T cells sorted from blood. Stated subset: CD45RA+ positively selected. This sequence originates from a man aged 25 to 45 in good health. The CDR3: CASSSRQPLFDGYTF. The CDR3 DNA sequence: TGTGCCAGCAGTTCCCGACAGCCCCTTTTCGATGGCTACACCTTC.